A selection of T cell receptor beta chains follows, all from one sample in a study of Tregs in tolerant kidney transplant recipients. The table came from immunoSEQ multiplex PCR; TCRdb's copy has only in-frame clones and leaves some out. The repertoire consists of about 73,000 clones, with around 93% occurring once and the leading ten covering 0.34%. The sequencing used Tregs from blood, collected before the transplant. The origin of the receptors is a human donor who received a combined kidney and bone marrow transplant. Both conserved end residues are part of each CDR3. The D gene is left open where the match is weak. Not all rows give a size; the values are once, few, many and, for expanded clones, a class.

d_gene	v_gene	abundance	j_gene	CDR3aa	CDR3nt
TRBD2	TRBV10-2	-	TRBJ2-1	CASKASGRGNEQFF	TGCGCCAGCAAAGCTAGCGGGAGAGGCAATGAGCAGTTCTTC
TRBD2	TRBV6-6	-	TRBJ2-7	CASSLHLAGEHEQYF	TGTGCCAGCAGTCTCCACTTAGCGGGAGAACACGAGCAGTACTTC
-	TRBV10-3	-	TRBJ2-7	CAISEGLGSYEQYF	TGTGCCATCAGTGAAGGGCTGGGTTCCTACGAGCAGTACTTC
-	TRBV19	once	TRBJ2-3	CASSIDLTDTQYF	TGTGCCAGTAGTATAGATCTTACAGATACGCAGTATTTT
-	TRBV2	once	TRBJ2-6	CASRIQSSGANVLTF	TGTGCCAGCAGGATACAGTCTTCTGGGGCCAACGTCCTGACTTTC
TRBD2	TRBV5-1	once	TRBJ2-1	CASSFGGSANEQFF	TGCGCCAGCAGCTTCGGCGGGAGTGCTAATGAGCAGTTCTTC
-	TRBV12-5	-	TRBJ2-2	CASGSDSDTGELFF	TGTGCTAGTGGATCCGACAGTGACACCGGGGAGCTGTTTTTT
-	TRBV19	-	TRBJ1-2	CASSIPTGLRGYTF	TGTGCCAGTAGTATACCGACTGGGCTGAGGGGCTACACCTTC
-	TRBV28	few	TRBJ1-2	CASSLSRGGYGYTF	TGTGCCAGCAGTTTATCTAGGGGAGGCTATGGCTACACCTTC
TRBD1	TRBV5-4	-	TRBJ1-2	CASSFLRDRGLHGYTF	TGTGCCAGCAGCTTCTTGAGGGACAGGGGATTACATGGCTACACCTTC
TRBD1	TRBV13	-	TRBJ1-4	CASSSRQGGSEKLFF	TGTGCCAGCAGCTCGAGACAGGGGGGTTCTGAAAAACTGTTTTTT